This entry lists 9 T cell receptor beta chains sequenced from one sample in a study of T cell responses to AZD1222 COVID-19 vaccine. The assay was immunoSEQ multiplex PCR, and TCRdb's table has in-frame clones only and misses some. This table holds 150,000 to 250,000 clones, just over 90% found once. The specimen comprised peripheral blood, sampled 28 days after the second AZD1222 dose. All receptors come from an adult who received the AZD1222 COVID-19 vaccine.

The genes are TRBV2 and TRBJ1-5; D may be TRBD1 (5 bases). CDR1 is SNHLY, CDR2 FYNNEI, per germline. V was shortened by 4 bases and J by 3 bases, with 10 bases between the two germline ends. This CDR3 region has 14 residues. CDR3 region: CASSGPRANQPQHF. The CDR3 DNA is TGTGCCAGCAGTGGGCCCAGGGCCAATCAGCCCCAGCATTTT.

This chain connects TRBV30 to TRBJ1-1; D unclear. The CDR3 has 15 amino acids. The V end was cut by 0 bases, the J end by 1 base, with 12 bases between. Germline CDR1 is GTSNPN and CDR2 is SVGIG (reference sequence). In DNA, the CDR3 is TGTGCCTGGAGTGTTTCAGGCCGCAAGAACACTGAAGCTTTCTTT. Translated: CAWSVSGRKNTEAFF.

This rearrangement joins TRBV4-1 to TRBJ1-3, with D possibly matching TRBD1 (6 bases). Germline V CDR1 and CDR2: MGHRA, YSYEKL. The V and J ends lost 1 base and 4 bases respectively, with 11 bases between them. The CDR3 length is 15 residues. CDR3 nucleotides: TGCGCCAGCAGCCAAGCAAGCAGGGGAGGAAACACCATATATTTT. Amino acids: CASSQASRGGNTIYF.

This chain uses TRBV19 with TRBJ2-2, with D possibly matching TRBD2 (5 bases). The CDR3 loop spans 16 amino acids. Germline V gene data show CDR1 as LNHDA and CDR2 as SQIVND (reference sequence). V gave up 3 bases and J gave up 5 bases, with 16 bases separating them. The CDR3 region has the DNA TGTGCCAGTAGTATTCTGCCGACTATCCGGACCGGGGAGCTGTTTTTT. Translating it yields CASSILPTIRTGELFF.

V usage is TRBV18 and J usage is TRBJ2-3; 10 bases are shared with TRBD1. Germline loops: CDR1 KGHSH, CDR2 LQKENI. Trimming removed 4 bases from V and 8 bases from J; junction bases left unmatched: 6. The CDR3 is 14 amino acids. CDR3 region: CASSRDRGLATQYF. Written as DNA, the CDR3 is TGTGCCAGCTCACGTGACAGGGGGCTAGCTACGCAGTATTTT.

The genes are TRBV7-9 and TRBJ1-3; D is unclear. Trimming stripped 5 bases from V and 4 bases from J, with 18 bases between. Germline V gene sequence: CDR1 SEHNR, CDR2 FQNEAQ (reference sequence). The CDR3 totals 16 residues. Here the CDR3 DNA reads TGTGCCAGCAGCCCCTTCCGGGTACCGGGCGGAAACACCATATATTTT. Translated, it gives CASSPFRVPGGNTIYF.

This chain links TRBV7-9 with TRBJ1-4; D gene unclear. V was cut by 1 base and J by 7 bases, with 13 bases left in between. CDR3 length: 15 residues. Germline CDR1 is SEHNR and CDR2 is FQNEAQ (reference sequence). The CDR3 here is CASSLVGSRGEKLFF. The DNA of the CDR3 is TGTGCCAGCAGCTTAGTGGGGAGCCGCGGTGAAAAACTGTTTTTT.

The chain couples TRBV10-3 to TRBJ2-7; TRBD2 aligns across 13 bases. This CDR3 spans 14 amino acids. J lost 6 bases, V lost 6 bases, and 5 bases had no gene match. Germline V gives CDR1 ENHRY, CDR2 SYGVKD. This chain's CDR3 is CAIRTSGRFPEQYF. The CDR3 nucleotides read TGTGCCATCAGGACTAGCGGGAGGTTCCCCGAGCAGTACTTC.

This chain connects TRBV3-1 (or the pseudogene TRBV3-2) to TRBJ2-7; 8 bases match TRBD2. With V trimmed by 4 bases and J by 0 bases, 11 bases remained unmatched. The length of the CDR3 is 17 residues. CDR1 and CDR2 (germline): LGHDT, YNNKEL (reference sequence). CDR3 DNA: TGTGCCAGCAGCCCTACGGCACTAGCGGTGAGCTCCTACGAGCAGTACTTC. This gives the protein CASSPTALAVSSYEQYF.